The source of this T cell receptor (beta chain) is a study of CXCR3-negative and CXCR3-positive naive CD8 T cells. Study-level information: The TRB read total, some 130 million, broke down to about 1.5 +/- 0.3 million reads per library. Findings and caveats of the study: Naive CXCR3-negative cells resembled naive CXCR3-positive cells in TRBV-TRBJ usage; memory cells differed.

Every subset of CD8+ T cells was sorted in triplicate at 300,000 or so cells each. Naive CD8+ T lymphocytes were specified as CD45RO-CCR7+CD27+CD95-. The CDR3 sequence is 15 residues long. Looked up from germline, CDR1 is SGHVS and CDR2 is FNYEAQ. In regard to this clonotype: Its antigen is as yet unknown.

All TRB cDNA libraries came from 5' RACE performed with UMI labels. TCRdb re-called the 5' RACE reads, yielding one record per CDR3 amino acid sequence without DNA. The sample totals tens of thousands of distinct CDR3 sequences. The specimen sequenced was naive CXCR3- CD8+ T cells from blood. The sample's subset: CD45RO-CCR7+CD27+CD95- naive CD8+ T cells lacking CXCR3 (TNR3-). The receptor was isolated from a human donor in good health. Some clones in this sample may be carry-over from other donors' samples. The chain employs TRBV7-6 and TRBJ2-7. Here the CDR3 reads CASSLEGVSSYEQYF. Full variable domain (rest looked up from reference TRBV7-6 and TRBJ2-7): GAGVSQSPRYKVTKRGQDVALRCDPISGHVSLYWYRQALGQGPEFLTYFNYEAQQDKSGLPNDRFSAERPEGSISTLTIQRTEQRDSAMYRCASSLEGVSSYEQYFGPGTRLTVT.